One and the same sample provided the 8 T cell receptor beta chains below, sequenced in a study of blood T cell repertoires in COVID-19. TCRdb keeps only in-frame clones here, not all; method: immunoSEQ multiplex PCR. The sample records roughly 700,000 clones, about nine tenths being singletons. Sequenced material: peripheral blood. Receptors were obtained from a woman under 30 with acute or convalescent COVID-19.

The chain recombines TRBV6-5 with TRBJ1-1; D call uncertain. Germline CDR1 MNHEY, CDR2 SVGAGI. The V and J ends lost 0 bases and 1 base respectively, with 9 bases between them. CDR3 size: 15 residues. As DNA, the CDR3 is TGTGCCAGCAGTTACTCGGGTACGGGGAACACTGAAGCTTTCTTT. It translates to CASSYSGTGNTEAFF.

The table lists this clone with a few counts. The chain links TRBV9 to TRBJ1-6, with D unclear. Trimming removed 0 bases at V and 7 bases at J, with 5 bases between. The CDR3 extends over 13 amino acids. The germline V gene encodes CDR1 SGDLS and CDR2 YYNGEE. CDR3 DNA: TGTGCCAGCAGCGTAGGGCCGAATTCACCCCTCCACTTT. This gives the protein CASSVGPNSPLHF.

This chain connects TRBV15 to TRBJ2-7; TRBD2 aligns across 10 bases. Trimming took 10 bases from V and 3 from J; bases not matched to a gene: 15. The CDR3 runs to 16 residues. Looked up from germline, CDR1 is LNHNV and CDR2 is YYDKDF (reference sequence). DNA for the CDR3: TGTGCCATCGCGTCACTCTCTAGCGGGGGTGTCTACGAGCAGTACTTC. Amino acid sequence: CAIASLSSGGVYEQYF.

This sequence joins TRBV7-7 and TRBJ2-2; D gene ambiguous. The CDR3 is made up of 14 amino acids. V was cut by 5 bases and J by 7 bases, with 14 bases left in between. Germline-derived CDR1 and CDR2 are SSHAT and FNYEAQ (reference sequence). DNA of the CDR3: TGTGCCAGCAGCCCAATTCCCCGCGGCGGGGAGCTGTTTTTT. Amino acid sequence: CASSPIPRGGELFF. The full variable domain, rest sourced from reference TRBV7-7 and TRBJ2-2, is GAGVSQSPRYKVTKRGQDVTLRCDPISSHATLYWYQQALGQGPEFLTYFNYEAQPDKSGLPSDRFSAERPEGSISTLTIQRTEQRDSAMYRCASSPIPRGGELFFGEGSRLTVL.

The chain is built from TRBV6-2 or TRBV6-3 and TRBJ1-5; D unresolved. The CDR3 sequence is 14 residues long. CDR1 is MNHEY and CDR2 is SVGEGT in the germline V gene. Trimming cost V 3 bases and J 5 bases, with 11 bases left between them. The DNA of the CDR3 is TGTGCCAGCAGTTATTTTGGCTTCTATCAGCCCCAGCATTTT. This translates into CASSYFGFYQPQHF.

This clone is a singleton in its sample. The chain employs TRBV30 and TRBJ1-2; TRBD1 matches 7 bases. Germline assignment: CDR1 GTSNPN and CDR2 SVGIG (reference sequence). The V gene end was trimmed by 5 bases and the J gene end by 2 bases; junction bases not matched to a gene: 8. This CDR3 has 14 residues. CDR3 in DNA: TGTGCCTGGTTGACAGGGCACTCAAACTATGGCTACACCTTC. As protein: CAWLTGHSNYGYTF. The full variable domain, completed using reference TRBV30 and TRBJ1-2, is SQTIHQWPATLVQPVGSPLSLECTVEGTSNPNLYWYRQAAGRGLQLLFYSVGIGQISSEVPQNLSASRPQDRQFILSSKKLLLSDSGFYLCAWLTGHSNYGYTFGSGTRLTVV.

This clone was recorded only once. The V and J genes are TRBV7-9 and TRBJ1-2, with 7 bases fitting TRBD1. The CDR3 length is 15 residues. The germline V gene has CDR1 SEHNR and CDR2 FQNEAQ (reference sequence). V shed 2 bases, J shed 4 bases, and the junction held 7 bases outside the gene matches. The CDR3 DNA sequence: TGTGCCAGCAGCTTACCTTCGACAGGGAGCTATGGCTACACCTTC. Protein: CASSLPSTGSYGYTF.

There are a few counts of this clone. V gene TRBV21-1 combines with J gene TRBJ1-1; TRBD1 is the table's D call and was not checked against the DNA. TRBV21-1 is an annotated pseudogene. The length of the CDR3 is 14 residues. For the CDR3, the DNA is TGTGCCAGCAGCAAAGCCCGACAGGGAACTGAAGCTTTCTTT. Translation: CASSKARQGTEAFF.